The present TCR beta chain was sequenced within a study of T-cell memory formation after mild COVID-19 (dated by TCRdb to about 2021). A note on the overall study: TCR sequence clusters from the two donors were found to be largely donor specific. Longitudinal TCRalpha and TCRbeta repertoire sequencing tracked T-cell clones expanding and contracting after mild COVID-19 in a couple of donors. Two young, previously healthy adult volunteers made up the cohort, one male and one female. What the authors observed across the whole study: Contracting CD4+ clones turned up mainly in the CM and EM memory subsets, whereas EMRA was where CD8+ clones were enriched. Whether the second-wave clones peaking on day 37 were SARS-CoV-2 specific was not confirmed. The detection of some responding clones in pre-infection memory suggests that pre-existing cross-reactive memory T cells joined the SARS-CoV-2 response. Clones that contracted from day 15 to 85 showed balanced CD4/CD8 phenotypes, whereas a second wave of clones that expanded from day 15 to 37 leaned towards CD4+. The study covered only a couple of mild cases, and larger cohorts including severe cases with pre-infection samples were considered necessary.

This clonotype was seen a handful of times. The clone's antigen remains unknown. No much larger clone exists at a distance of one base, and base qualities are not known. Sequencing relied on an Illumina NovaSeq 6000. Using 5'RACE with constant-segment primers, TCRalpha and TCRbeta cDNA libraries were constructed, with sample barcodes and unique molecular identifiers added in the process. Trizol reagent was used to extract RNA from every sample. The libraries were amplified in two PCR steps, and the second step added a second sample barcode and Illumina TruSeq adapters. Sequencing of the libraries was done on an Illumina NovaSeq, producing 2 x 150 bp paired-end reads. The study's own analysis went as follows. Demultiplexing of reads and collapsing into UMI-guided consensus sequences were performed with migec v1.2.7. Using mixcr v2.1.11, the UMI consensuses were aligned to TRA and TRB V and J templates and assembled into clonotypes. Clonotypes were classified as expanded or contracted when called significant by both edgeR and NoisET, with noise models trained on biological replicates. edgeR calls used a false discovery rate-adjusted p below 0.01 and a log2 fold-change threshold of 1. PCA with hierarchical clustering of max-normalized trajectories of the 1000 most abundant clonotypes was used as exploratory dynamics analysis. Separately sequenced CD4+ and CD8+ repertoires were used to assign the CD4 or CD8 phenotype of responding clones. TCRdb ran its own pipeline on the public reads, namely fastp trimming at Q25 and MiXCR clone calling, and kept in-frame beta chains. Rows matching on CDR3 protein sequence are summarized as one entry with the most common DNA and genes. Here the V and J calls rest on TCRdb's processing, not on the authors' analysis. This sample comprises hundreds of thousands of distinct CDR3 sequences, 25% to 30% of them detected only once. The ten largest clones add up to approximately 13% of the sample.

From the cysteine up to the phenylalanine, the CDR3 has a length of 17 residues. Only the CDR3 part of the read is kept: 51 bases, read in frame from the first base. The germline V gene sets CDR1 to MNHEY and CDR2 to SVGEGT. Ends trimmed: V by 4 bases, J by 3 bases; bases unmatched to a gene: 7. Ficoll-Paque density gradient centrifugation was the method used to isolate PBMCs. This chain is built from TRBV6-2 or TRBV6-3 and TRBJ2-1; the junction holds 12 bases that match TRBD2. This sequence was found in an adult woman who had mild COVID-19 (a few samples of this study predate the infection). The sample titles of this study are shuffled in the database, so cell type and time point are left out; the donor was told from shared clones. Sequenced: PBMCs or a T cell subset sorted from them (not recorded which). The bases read TGTGCCAGCAGTTCGAGGACTAGCGGGACAATCTACAATGAGCAGTTCTTC. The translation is CASSSRTSGTIYNEQFF.